This T cell receptor (beta chain) was identified in a study of cytomegalovirus exposure and HLA in healthy donors. Comment on this clone: Its antigen remains unknown.

The study ran its PCR with 60 Vbeta and 13 Jbeta primers. Clones were sequenced by immunoSEQ multiplex PCR, and TCRdb holds only the in-frame ones, with some missing. The table records fewer than 200,000 clones, roughly 80% of them present only once. Overall study results and limits: In a later analysis, several top co-occurrence clusters appeared linked to parvovirus B19, influenza, CMV and Epstein-Barr virus. The investigators catalogued 160 or so TCR beta chains as cytomegalovirus-associated. With DRB1 most and HLA-C fewest, TCR association rates differed between HLA loci in a later analysis.

This CDR3 spans 13 amino acids. V dropped 10 bases and J dropped 5; count of bases not matched to a gene: 10. Germline V gives CDR1 SGHTA, CDR2 FQGNSA. The gene calls are TRBV7-2 and TRBJ1-1, with 7 bases that match TRBD1. This clonotype was sampled from a human donor in good health. Sequenced material: PBMCs. Here the CDR3 reads CATPDRVGTEAFF. The DNA for the CDR3 is TGTGCCACCCCCGACAGGGTGGGTACTGAAGCTTTCTTT.